These 5 T cell receptor beta chains were sequenced from one sample in a study of blood T cells in healthy people across ages. It was with a sample-barcoded 5' primer and a J-beta primer mix that a second PCR of roughly 7 to 12 cycles was run. TCRdb recomputed calls from the 5' RACE reads with MiXCR, one row per CDR3 protein. The sample yields more than 1 million distinct CDR3 sequences, 35% to 55% seen once. The sample was blood. Receptors originate from a woman aged 55-70 years in good health.

This clonotype was detected only a few times. This chain joins TRBV15 and TRBJ2-6, with D unresolved. Trimming removed 1 base at V and 5 bases at J, with 12 bases between. The CDR3 consists of 16 residues. Germline lookup yields CDR1 LNHNV and CDR2 YYDKDF (reference sequence). The CDR3 here is CATSRGNLGWANVLTF. The CDR3 coding sequence is TGTGCCACCAGCAGAGGGAACCTTGGCTGGGCCAACGTCCTGACTTTC.

CDR3 sequence: CASSLFGQGQETQFF. The CDR3 region has the DNA TGTGCCAGCAGCTTATTTGGACAGGGCCAAGAGACCCAGTTCTTC. The gene calls are TRBV7-9 and TRBJ2-1, with TRBD1 identical over 8 bases. The CDR3 has 15 residues. Germline V gives CDR1 SEHNR, CDR2 FQNEAQ (reference sequence). The junction had 13 bases not matched to a gene; V was cut back by 2 bases and J by 13 bases.

The genes are TRBV11-2 and TRBJ2-3; 11 bases match TRBD2. The V and J ends lost 5 bases and 5 bases, in that order; junction bases with no gene match: 9. Germline CDR1 SGHAT, CDR2 FQNNGV. The CDR3 contains 16 residues. The CDR3 DNA is TGTGCCAGCAGCCCCCCGGGTAGCGGGAGGGTAGATACGCAGTATTTT. Translating it yields CASSPPGSGRVDTQYF.

This rearrangement joins TRBV11-2 to TRBJ2-5; D is undetermined. The germline CDR1 and CDR2 sequences are SGHAT and FQNNGV. V was clipped by 0 bases and J by 11 bases, with 10 bases between them. CDR3 length: 12 amino acids. The CDR3 region is CASSLDWNEQYF. The CDR3 DNA follows: TGTGCCAGCAGCTTAGATTGGAATGAGCAGTACTTC.

The rearrangement joins TRBV27 to TRBJ2-5; 8 positions agree with TRBD1. J gave up 5 bases and V 3 bases, and 11 bases lay outside the gene matches. Germline V lookup: CDR1 MNHEY, CDR2 SMNVEV (reference sequence). This CDR3 is built from 16 residues. CDR3 sequence (DNA): TGTGCCAGCAGTTTGTCAGCCGGGACAGGTATGGAGACCCAGTACTTC. Protein: CASSLSAGTGMETQYF.